This passage covers 27 T cell receptor beta chains from one sample sequenced in a study of blood T cell repertoires in COVID-19. Clones were read by immunoSEQ multiplex PCR, and TCRdb kept only the in-frame ones, dropping some. The table records 470,000 or so clones, approximately 90% of them present only once. Material for sequencing was PBMCs or T cells enriched from blood (not recorded which). These receptors were taken from a woman aged 18 to 35 with acute COVID-19.

The chain employs TRBV13 and TRBJ2-3; tentatively, D is TRBD1 (6 bases). This CDR3 comprises 13 residues. Germline values: CDR1 PRHDT, CDR2 FYEKMQ (reference sequence). Trimming cost V 5 bases and J 7 bases, with 13 bases left between them. CDR3 protein: CASSVDGTHTQYF. The CDR3 DNA sequence: TGTGCCAGCAGCGTCGACGGGACACATACGCAGTATTTT.

The genes are TRBV3-1 (or the pseudogene TRBV3-2) and TRBJ2-1; D is unresolved. Germline V CDR1 and CDR2: LGHDT, YNNKEL (reference sequence). CDR3 length: 13 amino acids. V lost 4 bases to trimming and J lost 15 bases, with 19 bases between them. The CDR3 sequence: CASSPSPIRSGFF. The CDR3 nucleotides are TGTGCCAGCAGCCCAAGCCCCATAAGGTCGGGGTTCTTC.

The V and J genes are TRBV3-1 (or the pseudogene TRBV3-2) and TRBJ2-7; D not resolved. This CDR3 has 15 amino acids. Germline CDR1 and CDR2: LGHDT and YNNKEL (reference sequence). V was pared by 1 base and J by 2 bases, with 12 bases between. For the CDR3, the DNA is TGTGCCAGCAGCCAAGTGGGTCAGGCCACCTACGAGCAGTACTTC. This translates into CASSQVGQATYEQYF.

The J gene is TRBJ1-5, the V gene TRBV12-5, with D tentatively TRBD1 (6 bases). The CDR3 extends over 15 amino acids. V lost 7 bases and J lost 0, with 13 bases in between. The germline V gene encodes CDR1 LGHNT and CDR2 FRNRAP. For the CDR3, the DNA is TGTGCTAGTGCACAGGGTGAGAATAGCAATCAGCCCCAGCATTTT. Translated, it gives CASAQGENSNQPQHF.

The rearrangement joins TRBV9 to TRBJ2-7; 9 bases line up with TRBD2. The trim removed 0 bases at V and 1 base at J, leaving 8 bases unmatched. This CDR3 is built from 17 residues. Germline CDR1 and CDR2: SGDLS and YYNGEE. CDR3 sequence: CASSVGSGSYSSYEQYF. DNA of the CDR3: TGTGCCAGCAGCGTAGGTAGCGGGAGTTATTCGTCCTACGAGCAGTACTTC.

The genes are TRBV11-2 and TRBJ1-1; 7 bases align to TRBD1. The junction had 13 bases not matched to a gene; V was cut back by 6 bases and J by 0 bases. The CDR3 is 17 amino acids. Germline V gene lookup returns CDR1 SGHAT and CDR2 FQNNGV. The CDR3 here is CASSLRGQPFMNTEAFF. The CDR3 coding sequence is TGTGCCAGCAGTCTGAGGGGACAGCCTTTCATGAACACTGAAGCTTTCTTT.

This chain's CDR3 is CASSSETGPELTGELFF. CDR3 coding DNA: TGTGCCAGCAGCTCGGAGACAGGCCCAGAACTCACCGGGGAGCTGTTTTTT. The chain recombines TRBV7-8 with TRBJ2-2; perhaps TRBD1 as D (6 bases). Trimming shortened V by 4 bases and J by 4 bases, and 19 bases separated the two germline ends. Germline loops: CDR1 SGHVS, CDR2 FQNEAQ. This CDR3 is 17 amino acids long.

The J gene is TRBJ2-7, the V gene TRBV4-2; 7 nucleotides line up with TRBD2. The CDR3 is 14 amino acids. The V gene end was trimmed by 1 base and the J gene end by 2 bases; junction bases not matched to a gene: 2. Germline V gene sequence: CDR1 LGHNA, CDR2 YNFKEQ. As DNA, the CDR3 is TGTGCCAGCAGCCAAGCCCTAGCGGCCTACGAGCAGTACTTC. It is translated as CASSQALAAYEQYF.

This clone has just one count. V is TRBV28 and J is TRBJ1-1; D is unclear. CDR3 length: 16 amino acids. Per germline, CDR1 MDHEN and CDR2 SYDVKM. Trimming took off 4 bases at V and 4 bases at J, with 19 bases between the two ends. CDR3 region: CASSSVVARDGTEAFF. Written as DNA, the CDR3 is TGTGCCAGCAGTTCGGTGGTCGCGAGGGATGGCACTGAAGCTTTCTTT.

This clone has just one count. The chain has TRBV9 and TRBJ2-3; 12 bases are shared with TRBD1. The J segment lost 1 base and the V segment lost 4 bases, leaving 10 bases of the junction unmatched. The germline CDR1 and CDR2 sequences are SGDLS and YYNGEE. CDR3 length: 18 residues. The DNA for the CDR3 is TGTGCCAGCAGCCATGGGACAGGGGGCATGGGTGGCACAGATACGCAGTATTTT. It is translated as CASSHGTGGMGGTDTQYF.

This clone has just one count. The chain links TRBV5-5 to TRBJ1-3; perhaps TRBD1 as D (6 bases). Looked up from germline, CDR1 is SGHKS and CDR2 is YYEKEE (reference sequence). The V end lost 4 bases, the J end lost 1 base, and 12 bases lay between the germline ends. This CDR3 region has 15 residues. CDR3 sequence (DNA): TGTGCCAGCAGCGCGAACACAGGGTCTGGAAACACCATATATTTT. Amino acid sequence: CASSANTGSGNTIYF.

The rearrangement joins TRBV28 to TRBJ1-5; perhaps TRBD1 as D (5 bases). Germline-derived CDR1 and CDR2 are MDHEN and SYDVKM. Trimming cost V 6 bases and J 7 bases, with 16 bases left between them. This CDR3 has 14 amino acids. The CDR3 protein is CASSPSAGWQPQHF. In DNA form, the CDR3 reads TGTGCCAGCAGCCCCTCGGCAGGGTGGCAGCCCCAGCATTTT.

This clone occurred once. The sample holds other DNA sequences that translate to the same CDR3. The CDR3 here is CASSREGQTYEQYF. The CDR3, as DNA: TGCGCCAGCAGCCGCGAGGGACAGACCTACGAGCAGTACTTC. V gene TRBV5-1 combines with J gene TRBJ2-7; TRBD1 matches 7 bases. J lost 2 bases, V lost 4 bases, and 6 bases had no gene match. The CDR3 runs 14 residues. CDR1 is SGHRS and CDR2 is YFSETQ in the germline V gene.

The chain links TRBV18 to TRBJ2-1; 9 bases match TRBD2. The CDR3 has 16 amino acids. CDR1 and CDR2 (germline): KGHSH, LQKENI. With V trimmed by 0 bases and J by 7 bases, 7 bases remained unmatched. As DNA, the CDR3 is TGTGCCAGCTCACCACCCTCTAGCGGGATCGGGAATGAGCAGTTCTTC. Its translation: CASSPPSSGIGNEQFF.

CDR3: CASSQDREASYEQYF. CDR3 coding DNA: TGTGCCAGCAGCCAAGATCGGGAGGCCTCCTACGAGCAGTACTTC. The chain is built from TRBV3-1 (or the pseudogene TRBV3-2) and TRBJ2-7; 7 nucleotides line up with TRBD2. The CDR3 is 15 residues long. Per the germline V gene, CDR1 is LGHDT and CDR2 is YNNKEL (reference sequence). Trimming at V came to 0 bases and at J to 0 bases, leaving 2 bases not matched to a gene.

The chain couples TRBV19 to TRBJ1-5; no firm D call. V lost 0 bases and J lost 0, with 6 bases in between. In germline, CDR1 is LNHDA, CDR2 SQIVND (reference sequence). CDR3 size: 15 residues. The CDR3 DNA reads as TGTGCCAGTAGTATAGAGCGGGATAGCAATCAGCCCCAGCATTTT. This codes for CASSIERDSNQPQHF. Looking up the rest from reference TRBV19 and TRBJ1-5 gives the full variable domain: DGGITQSPKYLFRKEGQNVTLSCEQNLNHDAMYWYRQDPGQGLRLIYYSQIVNDFQKGDIAEGYSVSREKKESFPLTVTSAQKNPTAFYLCASSIERDSNQPQHFGDGTRLSIL.

This clone was recorded a few times. The chain employs TRBV10-2 and TRBJ2-7, with D perhaps matching TRBD2 (6 bases). The CDR3 is 14 amino acids. Trimming pared 3 bases from V and 5 bases from J, leaving 14 bases between. Germline values: CDR1 WSHSY, CDR2 SAAADI. The CDR3 DNA reads TGCGCCAGCAGTGACGGAGGGTTTGGGGACGAGCAGTACTTC. Its protein is CASSDGGFGDEQYF.

V usage is TRBV4-1 and J usage is TRBJ1-2, with 7 bases aligning to TRBD1. Looked up from germline, CDR1 is MGHRA and CDR2 is YSYEKL. This CDR3 has 19 amino acids. V dropped 2 bases and J dropped 4; count of bases not matched to a gene: 19. The DNA of the CDR3 is TGCGCCAGCAGCCAACCCCGGAAATATCCGGGACAGTCGAGCTATGGCTACACCTTC. This codes for CASSQPRKYPGQSSYGYTF.

This clone appeared a few times. The CDR3 here is CATRGGSYNEQFF. The CDR3, as DNA: TGTGCCACCAGGGGGGGCTCCTACAATGAGCAGTTCTTC. The rearrangement uses TRBV12-3 or TRBV12-4 and TRBJ2-1, with D perhaps TRBD1 or TRBD2 (7 bases each). Deletions cut 10 bases from V and 0 bases from J, with 10 bases between. The CDR3 consists of 13 residues.

The chain joins TRBV5-5 to TRBJ2-5; 7 bases are a match to TRBD1. The CDR3 is 14 amino acids. CDR1 SGHKS and CDR2 YYEKEE come from the germline V gene (reference sequence). V shed 5 bases and J 4 bases; nucleotides not matched to a gene: 8. CDR3 region: CASSSQGYVETQYF. In nucleotides, the CDR3 is TGTGCCAGCAGTTCACAGGGGTACGTAGAGACCCAGTACTTC.

This clone was detected only a few times. V usage is TRBV19 and J usage is TRBJ1-2, with TRBD1 as a possible D gene (6 bases). CDR1 LNHDA and CDR2 SQIVND come from the germline V gene (reference sequence). The CDR3 is made up of 17 amino acids. The V gene lost 7 bases and the J gene lost 3 bases, with 24 bases spanning the gap. CDR3 in DNA: TGTGCCAGTACAAACCAACCGGGACATCGAGTTCACTATGGCTACACCTTC. Translated, it gives CASTNQPGHRVHYGYTF.

The rearrangement uses TRBV2 and TRBJ1-2; the match to TRBD1 covers 7 bases. Trimming cost V 6 bases and J 0 bases; bases outside gene matches: 4. Germline V lookup: CDR1 SNHLY, CDR2 FYNNEI. CDR3 length: 14 amino acids. CDR3 nucleotide sequence: TGTGCCAGCAGCGGACAGGCTACTAACTATGGCTACACCTTC. Amino acids: CASSGQATNYGYTF.

As for this clone: Other DNA sequences within the sample encode an identical CDR3. This sequence joins TRBV6-5 and TRBJ2-7; TRBD1 is a possible D gene (6 bases). With 3 bases removed from V and 6 bases from J, the gap between germline ends came to 9 bases. Germline CDR1 reads MNHEY; CDR2 reads SVGAGI. This CDR3 has 12 residues. This chain's CDR3 is CASSYSRGEQYF. The CDR3 DNA sequence: TGTGCCAGCAGTTATTCCAGGGGCGAGCAGTACTTC.

The chain has TRBV5-6 and TRBJ1-2, with D uncertain. The length of the CDR3 is 12 residues. Germline CDR1 reads SGHDT; CDR2 reads YYEEEE. Trimming left V 4 bases short and J 4 bases short, with 8 bases between. The chain's CDR3 is CASSPFPYGYTF. DNA of the CDR3: TGTGCCAGCAGCCCATTCCCCTATGGCTACACCTTC.

This sequence joins TRBV6-5 and TRBJ2-5; possible D gene TRBD1, 6 bases. CDR1 MNHEY and CDR2 SVGAGI come from the germline V gene. With 5 bases removed from V and 2 bases from J, the gap between germline ends came to 12 bases. The CDR3 contains 14 residues. Written as DNA, the CDR3 is TGTGCCAGCAGTCAAACAGGGACGCAAGAGACCCAGTACTTC. Translating it yields CASSQTGTQETQYF.

J is TRBJ1-1 and V is TRBV28; TRBD1 agrees at 9 bases. This CDR3 comprises 17 residues. Germline V gene data show CDR1 as MDHEN and CDR2 as SYDVKM. Germline trimming cut 2 bases from V and 1 base from J; bases unmatched to any gene: 8. In DNA, the CDR3 is TGTGCCAGCAGTTTAGCGGGACAGGGAGGGCGGAACACTGAAGCTTTCTTT. Translated: CASSLAGQGGRNTEAFF.

The V gene is TRBV6-4, the J gene TRBJ2-1, with 14 bases lining up with TRBD2. This CDR3 is 16 amino acids long. Germline lookup yields CDR1 MRHNA and CDR2 SNTAGT. V lost 3 bases, J lost 9 bases, and 7 bases stayed unmatched. CDR3 region: CASSEKGTSGSSEQFF. The CDR3 DNA reads as TGTGCCAGCAGTGAGAAAGGGACTAGCGGGAGTAGTGAGCAGTTCTTC.